What follows are 14 T cell receptor beta chains derived from one specimen sequenced in a study of Tregs in tolerant kidney transplant recipients. Produced via immunoSEQ multiplex PCR; TCRdb's table is partial and in-frame only. This sample has tens of thousands of clones, with approximately 94% found just once. The sample in question was CD4+ T cells from blood, obtained before the transplant. These receptors came from a human donor who received a combined kidney and bone marrow transplant.

The chain couples TRBV6-1 to TRBJ1-2, with a possible D match to TRBD1 (6 bases). This CDR3 is built from 15 residues. Trimming removed 6 bases at V and 5 bases at J, with 19 bases between. CDR1 MNHNS and CDR2 SASEGT come from the germline V gene. The CDR3 DNA reads TGTGCCAGCAGAAAATACAGGGAGGGTGGGTATGGCTACACCTTC. Amino acids: CASRKYREGGYGYTF.

The DNA of the CDR3 is TGCAGCGTTGAATCGGGCAGGGGCCAGCCCCAGCATTTT. Amino acids: CSVESGRGQPQHF. The J gene is TRBJ1-5, the V gene TRBV29-1; possibly TRBD1 for D (6 bases). The CDR3 contains 13 residues. Trimming shortened V by 2 bases and J by 7 bases, and 12 bases separated the two germline ends. Germline values: CDR1 SQVTM, CDR2 ANQGSEA. The entire variable domain, with the rest obtained from reference TRBV29-1 and TRBJ1-5, is as follows: SAVISQKPSRDICQRGTSLTIQCQVDSQVTMMFWYRQQPGQSLTLIATANQGSEATYESGFVIDKFPISRPNLTFSTLTVSNMSPEDSSIYLCSVESGRGQPQHFGDGTRLSIL.

The rearrangement joins TRBV5-1 to TRBJ2-3; no clear D gene. Trimming removed 0 bases from V and 2 bases from J, with 7 bases in between. The CDR3 contains 14 residues. In germline, CDR1 is SGHRS, CDR2 YFSETQ. The CDR3 region is CASSLAWPTDTQYF. In DNA, the CDR3 is TGCGCCAGCAGCTTGGCCTGGCCCACAGATACGCAGTATTTT.

The chain uses TRBV10-3 and TRBJ1-2, with D maybe TRBD1 (6 bases). This CDR3 region has 14 residues. Germline assignment: CDR1 ENHRY and CDR2 SYGVKD. With 6 bases removed from V and 0 bases from J, the gap between germline ends came to 11 bases. CDR3 sequence: CAISPDRSNYGYTF. The CDR3 DNA sequence: TGTGCCATCAGCCCGGACAGATCTAACTATGGCTACACCTTC.

The chain recombines TRBV19 with TRBJ1-3; 7 positions agree with TRBD1. Germline CDR1 is LNHDA and CDR2 is SQIVND (reference sequence). This CDR3 has 16 amino acids. V trimming: 3 bases; J trimming: 0 bases; junction bases outside the gene matches: 5. The CDR3 DNA sequence: TGTGCCAGTAGTATCGATGGGACAGACTCTGGAAACACCATATATTTT. This encodes CASSIDGTDSGNTIYF.

The V gene is TRBV28, the J gene TRBJ1-2; no clear D. The germline CDR1 and CDR2 sequences are MDHEN and SYDVKM. Trimming pared 4 bases from V and 4 bases from J, leaving 16 bases between. The CDR3 has 15 amino acids. CDR3 region: CASSSIETPLYGYTF. CDR3 DNA: TGTGCCAGCAGTTCAATAGAGACACCCCTCTATGGCTACACCTTC.

The CDR3: CASSPTRGGEQFF. CDR3 in DNA: TGTGCCAGCAGCCCCACCAGGGGTGGGGAGCAGTTCTTC. The V gene is TRBV7-9, the J gene TRBJ2-1; weak D call: TRBD1 (6 bases). The CDR3 runs to 13 residues. The ends were cut back, 5 bases at V and 10 bases at J, with 15 bases in the middle. Germline V gene data show CDR1 as SEHNR and CDR2 as FQNEAQ (reference sequence).

The chain links TRBV10-3 to TRBJ2-3, with D possibly being TRBD2 (5 bases). Trimming stripped 7 bases from V and 2 bases from J, with 13 bases between. Germline V lookup: CDR1 ENHRY, CDR2 SYGVKD. The CDR3 is made up of 14 amino acids. As DNA, the CDR3 is TGTGCCATCAAGCGGACCGACACCACAGATACGCAGTATTTT. Protein product: CAIKRTDTTDTQYF.

V and J are TRBV15 and TRBJ1-3; D not resolved. Germline CDR1 LNHNV, CDR2 YYDKDF (reference sequence). Trimming took 0 bases from V and 0 from J, leaving 15 bases between them. This CDR3 is built from 18 residues. The CDR3 coding sequence is TGTGCCACCAGCAGAGACCGGGGTCAGAAAAACTCTGGAAACACCATATATTTT. Translating it yields CATSRDRGQKNSGNTIYF.

V usage is TRBV27 and J usage is TRBJ2-7; a weak D match, TRBD2 (5 bases). Trimming stripped 4 bases from V and 5 bases from J, with 21 bases between. The CDR3 extends over 16 amino acids. Germline CDR1 reads MNHEY; CDR2 reads SMNVEV (reference sequence). The chain's CDR3 is CASSSPSVGVGHEQYF. The CDR3 coding sequence is TGTGCCAGCAGTTCACCCTCTGTGGGAGTAGGACACGAGCAGTACTTC.

The gene calls are TRBV27 and TRBJ2-7, with D uncertain. The CDR3 has 16 residues. V gave up 0 bases and J gave up 2 bases, with 14 bases separating them. Germline CDR1 is MNHEY and CDR2 is SMNVEV (reference sequence). The CDR3 sequence is CASSLSLWLETYEQYF. CDR3 DNA sequence: TGTGCCAGCAGTTTATCTCTGTGGCTAGAGACCTACGAGCAGTACTTC.

The chain is built from TRBV30 and TRBJ2-6; no clear D. The CDR3 runs 13 residues. CDR1 and CDR2 (germline): GTSNPN, SVGIG (reference sequence). V was trimmed by 5 bases and J by 1 base, leaving 6 bases between them. CDR3 region: CAWAGSGANVLTF. The CDR3 DNA is TGTGCCTGGGCCGGGTCTGGGGCCAACGTCCTGACTTTC.

The chain couples TRBV10-3 to TRBJ1-3, with D uncertain. CDR1 ENHRY and CDR2 SYGVKD come from the germline V gene. The CDR3 runs to 14 residues. V lost 6 bases and J 0 bases, leaving 9 bases between the germline ends. This CDR3 reads CAIREPNSGNTIYF. The DNA of the CDR3 is TGTGCCATCAGGGAGCCAAACTCTGGAAACACCATATATTTT.

This rearrangement joins TRBV29-1 to TRBJ2-2; 9 bases are shared with TRBD1. The CDR3 has 13 residues. With 3 bases clipped from V and 4 bases from J, the junction kept 0 bases outside the gene matches. CDR1 is SQVTM, CDR2 ANQGSEA, per germline. Written as DNA, the CDR3 is TGCAGCGTTGAGGACAGGGGCACCGGGGAGCTGTTTTTT. It specifies CSVEDRGTGELFF.